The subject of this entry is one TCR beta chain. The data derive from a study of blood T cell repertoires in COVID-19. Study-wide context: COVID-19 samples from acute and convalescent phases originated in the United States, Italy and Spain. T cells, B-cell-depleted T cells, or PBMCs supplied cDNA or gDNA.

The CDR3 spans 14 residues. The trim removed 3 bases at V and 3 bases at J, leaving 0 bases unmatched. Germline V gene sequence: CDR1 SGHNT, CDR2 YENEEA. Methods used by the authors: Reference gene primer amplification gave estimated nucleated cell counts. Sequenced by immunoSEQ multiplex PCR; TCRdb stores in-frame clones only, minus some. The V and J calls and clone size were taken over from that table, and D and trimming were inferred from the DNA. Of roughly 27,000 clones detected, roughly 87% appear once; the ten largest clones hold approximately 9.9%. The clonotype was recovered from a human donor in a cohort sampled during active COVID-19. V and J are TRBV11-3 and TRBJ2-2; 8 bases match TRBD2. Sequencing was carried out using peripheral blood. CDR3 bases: TGTGCCAGCAGCTTCGGGGGGGACACCGGGGAGCTGTTTTTT. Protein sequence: CASSFGGDTGELFF.